The 17 T cell receptor beta chains in this list originate from one sample, sequenced in a study of blood T cell repertoires in COVID-19. Sequenced by immunoSEQ multiplex PCR; TCRdb stores in-frame clones only, minus some. Among tens of thousands of clones listed, 70% to 90% were seen once. The specimen sequenced was peripheral blood. Receptors originate from a human donor in a cohort sampled during active COVID-19.

V is TRBV7-9 and J is TRBJ2-5; 8 bases align to TRBD1. The CDR3 consists of 15 residues. Germline lookup yields CDR1 SEHNR and CDR2 FQNEAQ (reference sequence). V gave up 5 bases and J gave up 0 bases; unmatched junction bases: 5. The DNA of the CDR3 is TGTGCCAGCAGCACTCGGACAGGGCACCAAGAGACCCAGTACTTC. Amino acid sequence: CASSTRTGHQETQYF.

Written as DNA, the CDR3 is TGTGCCAGCAGTAACTCGCCAGGCCGCCCAGCTTTCTTT. Translating it yields CASSNSPGRPAFF. The rearrangement uses TRBV28 and TRBJ1-1; unclear D gene. This CDR3 is 13 amino acids long. Between the trimmed V and J ends, which lost 5 bases and 10 bases, there was a span of 17 bases. CDR1 is MDHEN and CDR2 is SYDVKM in the germline V gene.

The J gene is TRBJ1-5, the V gene TRBV6-6; D unclear. The length of the CDR3 is 14 residues. Germline CDR1 reads MNHNY; CDR2 reads SVGAGI (reference sequence). The V and J ends lost 0 bases and 1 base respectively, with 4 bases between them. CDR3 sequence reads: CASSYSRSNQPQHF. Here the CDR3 DNA reads TGTGCCAGCAGTTACTCCAGGAGCAATCAGCCCCAGCATTTT.

This clone was seen just once. V usage is TRBV5-4 and J usage is TRBJ1-2, with 12 bases matching TRBD1. Germline CDR1 is SGHNT and CDR2 is YYREEE (reference sequence). This CDR3 has 16 residues. The J segment lost 3 bases and the V segment lost 0 bases, leaving 3 bases of the junction unmatched. CDR3: CASSLGGQGAYYGYTF. CDR3 in DNA: TGTGCCAGCAGCTTGGGGGGACAGGGGGCTTACTATGGCTACACCTTC.

The chain combines TRBV28 with TRBJ2-7; 9 nucleotides align to TRBD1. CDR3 size: 14 residues. Germline loops: CDR1 MDHEN, CDR2 SYDVKM. Germline trimming cut 5 bases from V and 5 bases from J; bases unmatched to any gene: 7. Here the CDR3 DNA reads TGTGCCAGCAGTGAGTCACAGGGGGCGAACGAGCAGTACTTC. This translates into CASSESQGANEQYF.

The chain has TRBV20-1 and TRBJ2-1, with D possibly being TRBD2 (6 bases). Trimming stripped 3 bases from V and 5 bases from J, with 11 bases between. Germline V lookup: CDR1 DFQATT, CDR2 SNEGSKA (reference sequence). The CDR3 runs 13 residues. CDR3 DNA sequence: TGCAGTGCTAGTCGTCTAGCGAACAATGAGCAGTTCTTC. Its protein is CSASRLANNEQFF.

The chain joins TRBV29-1 to TRBJ2-4; D might be TRBD1 (6 bases). This CDR3 spans 14 amino acids. Trimming left V 6 bases short and J 3 bases short, with 15 bases between. Germline V gene sequence: CDR1 SQVTM, CDR2 ANQGSEA. Written as DNA, the CDR3 is TGCAGCGTAGGGACACTCCGGGGCAAAAACATTCAGTACTTC. Translating it yields CSVGTLRGKNIQYF.

This clone occurred a few times. The chain employs TRBV5-1 and TRBJ2-1, with 14 bases identical to TRBD2. V lost 7 bases, J lost 6 bases, and 6 bases stayed unmatched. Germline assignment: CDR1 SGHRS and CDR2 YFSETQ. The CDR3 consists of 15 residues. The chain's CDR3 is CASYTGTSGGNEQFF. In DNA form, the CDR3 reads TGCGCCAGCTACACTGGGACTAGCGGGGGCAATGAGCAGTTCTTC.

The chain is built from TRBV7-3 and TRBJ2-2; 13 bases line up with TRBD2. CDR3 length: 16 residues. V gave up 2 bases and J gave up 6 bases; unmatched junction bases: 3. Looked up from germline, CDR1 is SGHTA and CDR2 is FQGTGA. As DNA, the CDR3 is TGTGCCAGCAGCTTATGGACTAGCGGGGGTCCCGGGGAGCTGTTTTTT. This sequence encodes CASSLWTSGGPGELFF.

This clone turned up a few times. This rearrangement joins TRBV4-2 to TRBJ2-7; weak D call: TRBD2 (5 bases). V lost 0 bases and J lost 2, with 14 bases in between. The germline CDR1 and CDR2 sequences are LGHNA and YNFKEQ. The CDR3 consists of 16 residues. CDR3 nucleotides: TGTGCCAGCAGCCAAGATTCGGCTAGCTCCGCCTACGAGCAGTACTTC. This gives the protein CASSQDSASSAYEQYF.

This chain connects TRBV6-5 to TRBJ2-7; TRBD1 matches at 7 bases. Germline V CDR1 and CDR2: MNHEY, SVGAGI. V dropped 10 bases and J dropped 3; count of bases not matched to a gene: 9. This CDR3 comprises 13 residues. The CDR3 nucleotides are TGTGCCATAAGGGACAGCGCTATCTACGAGCAGTACTTC. Encoded protein: CAIRDSAIYEQYF.

This chain joins TRBV25-1 and TRBJ2-1; 7 positions match TRBD2. With 5 bases clipped from V and 8 bases from J, the junction kept 9 bases outside the gene matches. This CDR3 has 14 residues. CDR1 MGHDK and CDR2 SYGVNS come from the germline V gene. In DNA form, the CDR3 reads TGTGCCAGCAGTATAGGACTAGGTGCCGATGAGCAGTTCTTC. It is translated as CASSIGLGADEQFF.

The V gene is TRBV19, the J gene TRBJ1-2; possibly TRBD1 for D (5 bases). From germline, CDR1 is LNHDA and CDR2 SQIVND (reference sequence). The CDR3 extends over 14 amino acids. Trimming left V 5 bases short and J 2 bases short, with 12 bases between. CDR3 residues: CASSALRQNYGYTF. The CDR3 nucleotides read TGTGCCAGTAGTGCGCTGAGACAGAACTATGGCTACACCTTC.

As DNA, the CDR3 is TGCAGCGTTGAAGTGGGGGGGGCATATGAAAAACTGTTTTTT. It translates to CSVEVGGAYEKLFF. The genes are TRBV29-1 and TRBJ1-4, with D possibly being TRBD1 (6 bases). The V end was cut by 1 base, the J end by 6 bases, with 12 bases between. The germline V gene has CDR1 SQVTM and CDR2 ANQGSEA. The CDR3 runs to 14 residues.

This clone has only a few counts. This chain uses TRBV3-1 (or the pseudogene TRBV3-2) with TRBJ2-5; D ambiguous. Per the germline V gene, CDR1 is LGHDT and CDR2 is YNNKEL (reference sequence). V lost 4 bases, J lost 5 bases, and 8 bases lay in between. This CDR3 comprises 12 residues. CDR3 sequence: CASSPGGETQYF. CDR3 bases: TGTGCCAGCAGCCCGGGTGGGGAGACCCAGTACTTC.

The CDR3 DNA reads TGCAGTGCAACAGGGTACGAGCAGTACTTC. It translates to CSATGYEQYF. The chain links TRBV20-1 to TRBJ2-7, with D possibly being TRBD1 (6 bases). The CDR3 covers 10 residues. V was trimmed by 6 bases and J by 4 bases, leaving 7 bases between them. Germline V lookup: CDR1 DFQATT, CDR2 SNEGSKA (reference sequence).

The chain carries TRBV5-4 and TRBJ1-4, with 9 bases identical to TRBD1. The CDR3 contains 14 residues. V lost 3 bases and J lost 8; bases outside the gene matches: 5. Germline-derived CDR1 and CDR2 are SGHNT and YYREEE (reference sequence). The CDR3 bases are TGTGCCAGCAGCTCACAGGGGGCAGAAGAAAAACTGTTTTTT. It is translated as CASSSQGAEEKLFF.